This T cell receptor beta chain was captured in a study of blood T cells in healthy people across ages (dated by TCRdb to between 2014 and 2017). About the investigation overall: In model experiments, template switching captured about one uniquely barcoded TCR beta cDNA molecule for every two T cells. Age-related changes in TCR beta repertoire diversity were measured in the study by deep sequencing normalized with unique cDNA molecular identifiers. The donors were split into four age groups: young (average around 15 years), middle-aged (more than 35), aged (over 55) and long-lived (roughly 80). To avoid experimental bias, donors of different ages were distributed randomly across sequencing lanes. The study analyzed two additional independent replicas of 1 million unique cDNA reads from the same blood draw for two donors, one aged 18 to 30 and one aged 80 or older.

The study at large found these results: Bulk unsorted PBMC profiling prevented conclusive comparison of naive and antigen-experienced compartments. Total diversity estimates from one million sequenced T cells were considered lower bounds and underestimates. A strong correlation was found between observed TCR beta diversity and the percentage of naive T cells measured by flow cytometry. The long-lived group showed more naive CD4+ T cells, fewer expanded clones and increased TCR diversity than the aged group, suggesting age selection. As age increased, observed TCR beta diversity per million T cells dropped in a roughly linear way, and a significant reduction was already evident by age roughly 40. Because donor CMV infection status was unknown, age-related changes in expanded clonotypes were potentially confounded.

The method was 5' RACE. Sequencing took place on an Illumina HiSeq 2500. A second about 7 to 12 cycle PCR used a sample-barcoded 5' primer and a J-beta primer mix. Each TCR beta cDNA molecule received a unique molecular identifier from a template-switch 5' adaptor carrying 12 random nucleotides. Each sample yielded at least 2.5 million CDR3-containing paired-end reads. The Mint cDNA synthesis kit, primed by a TRBC-specific oligonucleotide, was used to synthesize first-strand cDNA from all RNA. All cDNA was treated with uracil-DNA glycosylase and then went through a first 18-cycle PCR with the universal primers M1SS and BC2_uni_R. The authors' pipeline ran thus. Each sample was normalized by randomly selecting 1 million high-quality reads, each carrying a distinct molecular identifier. Reads sharing molecular identifiers were discarded rather than binned into consensus sequences. MiTCR, run with a Q25 quality threshold and the strictest error-elimination algorithm, handled CDR3 identification, clonotype clustering and error correction. A nonparametric unseen species model using Euler transformation provided a lower-bound estimate of total TCR beta diversity. TCRdb's own reprocessing of the public reads used fastp at Q25 and MiXCR and kept productive beta chains. Rows are unified per CDR3 protein, each entry keeping the most common DNA and genes. These V and J calls derive from TCRdb rather than the authors' analysis. The sample yields about 1.8 million distinct CDR3 sequences; 49% were counted once. Clones ranked in the top ten supply more than 2% of the sample.

Details on this clonotype: Its antigen target is currently unknown. The sample holds no much larger clone one base away, and base qualities are not on file.

The 35 to 40 donors, aged roughly 6 to 95 years, were systemically healthy Caucasian individuals from Russia. Each donor gave 8 to 10 milliliters of peripheral blood, collected into EDTA-treated Vacutainer tubes. Ficoll-Paque density-gradient centrifugation was used to isolate PBMCs, with at least 6.5 million per sample. Trizol reagent was used to extract total RNA from the PBMCs, yielding at least 6 micrograms per sample. Naive CD45RAhigh/CD27high T cell percentages were measured by flow cytometry on a PBMC aliquot from every donor. The CDR3 spans 15 residues, from the cysteine through the phenylalanine. Of all the DNA, just the CDR3 is kept, 45 bases in frame from base 1. Looking up the germline V gene yields CDR1 SGHDN and CDR2 FVKESK.

This receptor chain uses TRBV14 and TRBJ2-4, with TRBD2 as a weak D call on 5 bases. TRBJ2-5 explains the end of the DNA better; the J call may be wrong. The sequenced sample consisted of blood. The TCR was taken from a woman aged 40 to 50 in good health. The CDR3 is CASSQDRLEVETQYF. The sequenced DNA: TGTGCCAGCAGCCAAGATCGTCTGGAGGTAGAGACCCAGTACTTC.